The 28 T cell receptor beta chains in this list originate from one sample, sequenced in a study of beta chain features in type 1 diabetes. The isolated RNA, all of it, was reverse transcribed, so expressed TCRB transcripts were what got sequenced. Assay used: immunoSEQ multiplex PCR; TCRdb lists only in-frame clones, some missing. The profile covers 150,000 to 170,000 clones, with roughly 8% appearing a single time and 0.65% taken by the ten largest. The sample taken for sequencing was central memory CD4+ T cells from blood. These TCRs come from a man aged 18-30 years in good health.

This clone was detected ten times or more. The chain combines TRBV5-1 with TRBJ2-1; 13 nucleotides line up with TRBD2. With 4 bases clipped from V and 5 bases from J, the junction kept 6 bases outside the gene matches. Germline V lookup: CDR1 SGHRS, CDR2 YFSETQ. The CDR3 runs 16 residues. As DNA, the CDR3 is TGCGCCAGCAGCCTTGGACTAGCGGGGGTAGACAATGAGCAGTTCTTC. It is translated as CASSLGLAGVDNEQFF.

The chain is built from TRBV20-1 and TRBJ2-7, with unresolved D. The CDR3 has 11 residues. Germline lookup yields CDR1 DFQATT and CDR2 SNEGSKA (reference sequence). The CDR3, as DNA: TGCAGAGCTTCCCAGGACTACGAGCAGTACTTC. Its protein is CRASQDYEQYF.

This clone was picked up a small number of times. This chain joins TRBV5-6 and TRBJ2-1; 10 positions agree with TRBD2. Trimming removed 5 bases from V and 13 bases from J; junction bases left unmatched: 12. The germline CDR1 and CDR2 sequences are SGHDT and YYEEEE. The CDR3 runs to 14 residues. CDR3 region: CASSLPSGGPVQFF. The CDR3 region has the DNA TGTGCCAGCAGTCTACCTAGCGGGGGCCCTGTTCAGTTCTTC.

This clone appeared a few times. The CDR3 DNA reads TGTGCCTGGGCCCGACAGAGCAATCAGCCCCAGCATTTT. It specifies CAWARQSNQPQHF. V is TRBV30 and J is TRBJ1-5; D might be TRBD1 (5 bases). V gave up 5 bases and J gave up 1 base, with 9 bases separating them. The CDR3 has 13 residues. CDR1 is GTSNPN and CDR2 is SVGIG in the germline V gene (reference sequence).

This chain connects TRBV19 to TRBJ1-6; no definite D call. Germline values: CDR1 LNHDA, CDR2 SQIVND (reference sequence). V was trimmed by 1 base and J by 9 bases, leaving 16 bases between them. The CDR3 totals 16 residues. CDR3 amino acids: CASSIGEWSGGSPLHF. The CDR3 DNA is TGTGCCAGTAGTATAGGGGAGTGGTCCGGTGGTTCACCCCTCCACTTT.

The table lists this clone with a few counts. The chain is built from TRBV9 and TRBJ2-7, with D tentatively TRBD2 (5 bases). The CDR3 length is 15 residues. Trimming shortened V by 0 bases and J by 2 bases, and 12 bases separated the two germline ends. Germline CDR1 is SGDLS and CDR2 is YYNGEE. CDR3 in amino acids: CASSVAGVSTYEQYF. CDR3 sequence (DNA): TGTGCCAGCAGCGTAGCCGGGGTCTCGACCTACGAGCAGTACTTC.

The rearrangement joins TRBV7-2 to TRBJ2-3; no firm D call. CDR1 is SGHTA and CDR2 is FQGNSA in the germline V gene. The CDR3 extends over 13 amino acids. V was clipped by 5 bases and J by 5 bases, with 11 bases between them. As DNA, the CDR3 is TGTGCCAGCAGCCGAATAGCCCAAGATACGCAGTATTTT. Its protein is CASSRIAQDTQYF. Supplemented by reference TRBV7-2 and TRBJ2-3, the full variable domain reads GAGVSQSPSNKVTEKGKDVELRCDPISGHTALYWYRQSLGQGLEFLIYFQGNSAPDKSGLPSDRFSAERTGGSVSTLTIQRTQQEDSAVYLCASSRIAQDTQYFGPGTRLTVL.

The CDR3 DNA is TGTGCCAGCAACGTGGGGGGGGACGAGCAGTACTTC. This translates into CASNVGGDEQYF. The chain is built from TRBV28 and TRBJ2-7, with 7 bases fitting TRBD2. The CDR3 covers 12 residues. Germline CDR1 is MDHEN and CDR2 is SYDVKM. V was pared by 7 bases and J by 5 bases, with 5 bases of the junction left unmatched.

The chain joins TRBV18 to TRBJ2-7; 7 bases fit TRBD2. The CDR3 contains 14 residues. CDR1 is KGHSH, CDR2 LQKENI, per germline. After removal of 5 bases from V and 3 bases from J, the junction contained 7 bases not matched to a gene. The CDR3 sequence is CASSTGRERYEQYF. CDR3 nucleotide sequence: TGTGCCAGCTCAACGGGGAGGGAGCGCTACGAGCAGTACTTC. Filled out from reference TRBV18 and TRBJ2-7, the complete variable domain reads NAGVMQNPRHLVRRRGQEARLRCSPMKGHSHVYWYRQLPEEGLKFMVYLQKENIIDESGMPKERFSAEFPKEGPSILRIQQVVRGDSAAYFCASSTGRERYEQYFGPGTRLTVT.

This clone was counted many times. CDR3 region: CASSTSGQGYNEQFF. CDR3 nucleotides: TGTGCCAGCAGTACCTCGGGACAGGGCTACAATGAGCAGTTCTTC. The chain combines TRBV28 with TRBJ2-1, with 9 bases aligning to TRBD1. This CDR3 comprises 15 residues. The ends lost 5 bases at V and 3 bases at J; junction bases unmatched: 5. Germline V gene lookup returns CDR1 MDHEN and CDR2 SYDVKM.

This clone has just a few counts. This chain uses TRBV30 with TRBJ1-6; 8 nucleotides align to TRBD1. There are 15 residues in the CDR3. Germline values: CDR1 GTSNPN, CDR2 SVGIG (reference sequence). V was clipped by 3 bases and J by 10 bases; unmatched bases: 11. The CDR3 region has the DNA TGTGCCTGGAGGCCCCGCACAGGGGGAGACTCACCCCTCCACTTT. It translates to CAWRPRTGGDSPLHF.

This chain uses TRBV7-2 with TRBJ1-4; 7 bases are shared with TRBD1. CDR1 and CDR2 (germline): SGHTA, FQGNSA. The CDR3 extends over 15 amino acids. J was trimmed by 5 bases and V by 5 bases; bases with no gene match: 8. In DNA, the CDR3 is TGTGCCAGCAGCCGTGAGGGGGCTGGGAATGAAAAACTGTTTTTT. It specifies CASSREGAGNEKLFF.

This clone showed up just a few times. V and J are TRBV4-2 and TRBJ1-2; D is unclear. The germline CDR1 and CDR2 sequences are LGHNA and YNFKEQ. With 5 bases removed from V and 0 bases from J, the gap between germline ends came to 10 bases. This CDR3 spans 14 amino acids. As DNA, the CDR3 is TGTGCCAGCAGCGGGAGGCCCGCTAACTATGGCTACACCTTC. Protein product: CASSGRPANYGYTF.

This clone was detected a few times. The chain couples TRBV7-2 to TRBJ2-2; 11 positions match TRBD2. Germline lookup yields CDR1 SGHTA and CDR2 FQGNSA. This CDR3 is built from 15 residues. J gave up 5 bases and V 5 bases, and 4 bases lay outside the gene matches. The CDR3 DNA is TGTGCCAGCAGCCATAGCGGGGGGGATACCGGGGAGCTGTTTTTT. Amino acids: CASSHSGGDTGELFF.

This clone has a handful of counts. V is TRBV15 and J is TRBJ2-1, with 12 bases aligning to TRBD2. V shed 2 bases, J shed 4 bases, and the junction held 3 bases outside the gene matches. This CDR3 contains 16 residues. Germline assignment: CDR1 LNHNV and CDR2 YYDKDF (reference sequence). The CDR3 loop is CATSRPSGGEYNEQFF. In DNA form, the CDR3 reads TGTGCCACCAGCAGACCTAGCGGGGGGGAATACAATGAGCAGTTCTTC. The complete variable domain, with remaining parts taken from reference TRBV15 and TRBJ2-1, reads DAMVIQNPRYQVTQFGKPVTLSCSQTLNHNVMYWYQQKSSQAPKLLFHYYDKDFNNEADTPDNFQSRRPNTSFCFLDIRSPGLGDTAMYLCATSRPSGGEYNEQFFGPGTRLTVL.

This clone was detected a few times. The junction differs from germline at one of its ends, possibly a read error. The rearrangement joins TRBV9 to TRBJ2-6; D not resolved. Germline CDR1 is SGDLS and CDR2 is YYNGEE. This CDR3 is 15 amino acids long. The CDR3 DNA follows: TGTGCCAGCAGCTTAGTACAGTCTGGAGCCAACGTCCTGACTTTC. It codes for CASSLVQSGANVLTF.

This CDR3 reads CASSSRTGRNQPQHF. CDR3 bases: TGTGCCAGCAGCTCGAGGACAGGGCGGAATCAGCCCCAGCATTTT. The V gene is TRBV7-2, the J gene TRBJ1-5, with 8 positions matching TRBD1. The CDR3 loop spans 15 amino acids. CDR1 SGHTA and CDR2 FQGNSA come from the germline V gene. J was trimmed by 4 bases and V by 4 bases; bases with no gene match: 6.

The genes are TRBV7-9 and TRBJ2-1, with 8 bases matching TRBD2. The junction had 7 bases not matched to a gene; V was cut back by 4 bases and J by 5 bases. From germline, CDR1 is SEHNR and CDR2 FQNEAQ (reference sequence). The CDR3 totals 15 residues. This CDR3 is CASSSVIAGHNEQFF. The CDR3 coding sequence is TGTGCCAGCAGCTCCGTTATAGCGGGGCACAATGAGCAGTTCTTC.

This clone showed up just a few times. The J gene is TRBJ2-7, the V gene TRBV5-4; TRBD2 is a possible D gene (7 bases). V lost 0 bases to trimming and J lost 6 bases, with 10 bases between them. CDR3 size: 13 residues. CDR1 is SGHNT, CDR2 YYREEE, per germline (reference sequence). Written as DNA, the CDR3 is TGTGCCAGCAGCTTGGCCGGGGGGCCCGAGCAGTACTTC. Encoded protein: CASSLAGGPEQYF.

This clone has more than one count but fewer than ten. The chain has TRBV6-6 and TRBJ1-4; the D is unclear. The CDR3 is made up of 13 amino acids. The germline gives CDR1 MNHNY, CDR2 SVGAGI (reference sequence). Deletions cut 8 bases from V and 3 bases from J, with 10 bases between. The CDR3 protein is CASRSPANEKLFF. The CDR3 DNA sequence: TGTGCCAGCCGAAGTCCAGCTAATGAAAAACTGTTTTTT.

V and J are TRBV10-3 and TRBJ2-5; D unclear. Germline CDR1 reads ENHRY; CDR2 reads SYGVKD. The CDR3 consists of 11 residues. V lost 6 bases and J lost 7, with 9 bases in between. For the CDR3, the DNA is TGTGCCATCAGCGAACTTCGGACCCAGTACTTC. Encoded protein: CAISELRTQYF.

The V gene is TRBV7-2, the J gene TRBJ1-6; D is undetermined. V dropped 3 bases and J dropped 7 bases, with 10 bases sitting between them. Germline assignment: CDR1 SGHTA and CDR2 FQGNSA. CDR3 length: 14 residues. The CDR3 bases are TGTGCCAGCAGCTTTCTCTTATCGAATTCACCCCTCCACTTT. It is translated as CASSFLLSNSPLHF.

This clone was recorded a few times. The gene calls are TRBV19 and TRBJ2-2; D perhaps matches TRBD1 (6 bases). There are 14 residues in the CDR3. V was shortened by 7 bases and J by 4 bases, with 13 bases between the two germline ends. Germline CDR1 LNHDA, CDR2 SQIVND (reference sequence). CDR3: CASTGQSFTGELFF. CDR3 nucleotide sequence: TGTGCCAGTACTGGACAGAGTTTCACCGGGGAGCTGTTTTTT.

The chain has TRBV7-2 and TRBJ2-3; 7 bases line up with TRBD1. V gave up 5 bases and J gave up 0 bases; unmatched junction bases: 2. Germline CDR1 SGHTA, CDR2 FQGNSA. The CDR3 is 14 amino acids. The CDR3 here is CASSKGASTDTQYF. CDR3 nucleotides: TGTGCCAGCAGCAAGGGGGCGAGCACAGATACGCAGTATTTT. Looking up the rest from reference TRBV7-2 and TRBJ2-3 gives the full variable domain: GAGVSQSPSNKVTEKGKDVELRCDPISGHTALYWYRQSLGQGLEFLIYFQGNSAPDKSGLPSDRFSAERTGGSVSTLTIQRTQQEDSAVYLCASSKGASTDTQYFGPGTRLTVL.

The CDR3 reads CAWSVNLNTGELFF. In DNA, the CDR3 is TGTGCCTGGAGCGTAAATCTGAACACCGGGGAGCTGTTTTTT. The chain employs TRBV30 and TRBJ2-2; D unresolved. The CDR3 length is 14 residues. Trimming stripped 3 bases from V and 1 base from J, with 9 bases between. Germline V gene data show CDR1 as GTSNPN and CDR2 as SVGIG (reference sequence). Looking up the rest from reference TRBV30 and TRBJ2-2 gives the full variable domain: SQTIHQWPATLVQPVGSPLSLECTVEGTSNPNLYWYRQAAGRGLQLLFYSVGIGQISSEVPQNLSASRPQDRQFILSSKKLLLSDSGFYLCAWSVNLNTGELFFGEGSRLTVL.

The table lists this clone with a few counts. V usage is TRBV11-3 and J usage is TRBJ1-2, with a weak D call TRBD1 (6 bases). Germline V gene lookup returns CDR1 SGHNT and CDR2 YENEEA. Trimming stripped 1 base from V and 8 bases from J, with 11 bases between. This CDR3 region has 13 residues. CDR3 DNA sequence: TGTGCCAGCAGCTTAGTAGCAGGGGACGGCTACACCTTC. Translated: CASSLVAGDGYTF.

The rearrangement links TRBV5-4 to TRBJ1-1, with D perhaps matching TRBD1 (5 bases). The CDR3 is made up of 18 amino acids. V was shortened by 0 bases and J by 1 base, with 19 bases between the two germline ends. Germline CDR1 and CDR2: SGHNT and YYREEE (reference sequence). Here the CDR3 reads CASSLGGGRGWRNTEAFF. CDR3 nucleotides: TGTGCCAGCAGCTTGGGAGGTGGGAGGGGATGGAGGAACACTGAAGCTTTCTTT.

In this sample, this clone turned up a few times. CDR3 coding DNA: TGCAGCGTTACGGGACAGGGATCAACTAATGAAAAACTGTTTTTT. Translation: CSVTGQGSTNEKLFF. The V gene is TRBV29-1, the J gene TRBJ1-4, with 9 bases matching TRBD1. Germline lookup yields CDR1 SQVTM and CDR2 ANQGSEA. V dropped 5 bases and J dropped 0; count of bases not matched to a gene: 4. The CDR3 is made up of 15 amino acids. Full variable domain (rest looked up from reference TRBV29-1 and TRBJ1-4): SAVISQKPSRDICQRGTSLTIQCQVDSQVTMMFWYRQQPGQSLTLIATANQGSEATYESGFVIDKFPISRPNLTFSTLTVSNMSPEDSSIYLCSVTGQGSTNEKLFFGSGTQLSVL.